This T cell receptor (beta chain) was retrieved from a study of shared clonotypes between healthy human individuals. The V gene lost 5 bases and the J gene lost 8 bases, with 13 bases spanning the gap. CDR1 SGHAT and CDR2 FQNNGV come from the germline V gene. The CDR3 consists of 14 residues. Measured with immunoSEQ multiplex PCR; TCRdb has only the in-frame clones, and not every one. The sample holds about 2.4 million clones, under 95% seen once. This clone was seen just once. Sequenced input: naive CD4+ T cells from PBMCs. As to subset: CD45RA+ positively selected. The origin of this receptor is a man between 18 and 29 years old in good health. Some clones in this sample may be carry-over from other donors' samples. The rearrangement links TRBV11-2 to TRBJ1-6; the D gene is possibly TRBD1 (5 bases). In nucleotides, the CDR3 is TGTGCCAGCAGCGCCGACAGAGCCTATTCACCCCTCCACTTT. Its protein product is CASSADRAYSPLHF.